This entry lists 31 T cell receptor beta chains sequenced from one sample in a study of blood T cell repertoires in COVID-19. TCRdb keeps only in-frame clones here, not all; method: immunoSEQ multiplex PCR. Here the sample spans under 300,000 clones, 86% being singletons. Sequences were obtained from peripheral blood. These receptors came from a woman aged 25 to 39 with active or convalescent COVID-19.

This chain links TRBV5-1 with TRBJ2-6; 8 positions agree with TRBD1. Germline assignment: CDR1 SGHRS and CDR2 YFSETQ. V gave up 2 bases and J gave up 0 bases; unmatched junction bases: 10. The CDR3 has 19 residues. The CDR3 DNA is TGCGCCAGCAGCTTAGGGGTAGGGACAGGTCTCTCTGGGGCCAACGTCCTGACTTTC. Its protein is CASSLGVGTGLSGANVLTF.

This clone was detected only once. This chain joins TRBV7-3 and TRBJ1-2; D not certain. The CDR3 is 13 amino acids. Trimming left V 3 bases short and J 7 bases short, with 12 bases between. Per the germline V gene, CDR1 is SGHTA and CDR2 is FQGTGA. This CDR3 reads CASSLAHGGGYTF. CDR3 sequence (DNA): TGTGCCAGCAGCTTGGCCCACGGCGGTGGCTACACCTTC.

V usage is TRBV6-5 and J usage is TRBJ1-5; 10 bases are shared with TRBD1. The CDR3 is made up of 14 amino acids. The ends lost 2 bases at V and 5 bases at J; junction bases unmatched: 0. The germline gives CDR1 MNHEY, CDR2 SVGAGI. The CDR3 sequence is CASSYGTGDQPQHF. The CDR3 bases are TGTGCCAGCAGTTACGGGACAGGGGATCAGCCCCAGCATTTT.

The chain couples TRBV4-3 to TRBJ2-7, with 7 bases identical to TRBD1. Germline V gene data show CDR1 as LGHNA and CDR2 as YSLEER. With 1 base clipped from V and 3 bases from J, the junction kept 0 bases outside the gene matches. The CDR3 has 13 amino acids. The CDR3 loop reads CASSQGTGYEQYF. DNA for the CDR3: TGCGCCAGCAGCCAAGGGACAGGCTACGAGCAGTACTTC.

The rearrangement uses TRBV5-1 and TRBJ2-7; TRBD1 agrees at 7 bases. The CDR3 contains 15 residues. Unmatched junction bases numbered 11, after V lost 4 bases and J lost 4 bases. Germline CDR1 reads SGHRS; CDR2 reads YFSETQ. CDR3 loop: CASSLMTGLGYEQYF. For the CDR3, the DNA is TGCGCCAGCAGCCTAATGACAGGGCTGGGATACGAGCAGTACTTC.

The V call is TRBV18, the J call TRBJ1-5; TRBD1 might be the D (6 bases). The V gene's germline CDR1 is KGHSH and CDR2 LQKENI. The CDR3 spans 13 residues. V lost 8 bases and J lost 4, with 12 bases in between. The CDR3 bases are TGTGCCAGCAAGGGACAACTTAATCAGCCCCAGCATTTT. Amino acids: CASKGQLNQPQHF.

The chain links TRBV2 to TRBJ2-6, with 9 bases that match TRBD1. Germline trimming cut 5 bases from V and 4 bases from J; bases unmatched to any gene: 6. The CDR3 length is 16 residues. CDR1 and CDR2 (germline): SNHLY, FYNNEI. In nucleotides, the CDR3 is TGTGCCAGCAGTTCCGGGACAGGGAACGGGGCCAACGTCCTGACTTTC. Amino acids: CASSSGTGNGANVLTF. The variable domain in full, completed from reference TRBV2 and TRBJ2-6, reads EPEVTQTPSHQVTQMGQEVILRCVPISNHLYFYWYRQILGQKVEFLVSFYNNEISEKSEIFDDQFSVERPDGSNFTLKIRSTKLEDSAMYFCASSSGTGNGANVLTFGAGSRLTVL.

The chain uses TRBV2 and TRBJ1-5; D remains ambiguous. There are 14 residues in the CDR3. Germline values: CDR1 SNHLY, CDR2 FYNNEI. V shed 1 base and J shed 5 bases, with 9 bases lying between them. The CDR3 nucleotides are TGTGCCAGCAGTGAAGGTCACAGAGATCAGCCCCAGCATTTT. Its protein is CASSEGHRDQPQHF.

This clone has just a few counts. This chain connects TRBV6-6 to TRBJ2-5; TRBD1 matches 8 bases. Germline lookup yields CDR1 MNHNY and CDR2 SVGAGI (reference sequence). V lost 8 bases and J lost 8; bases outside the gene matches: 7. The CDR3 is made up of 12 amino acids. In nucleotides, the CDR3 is TGTGCCAGCTTTGGACAGGGAAGAACCCAGTACTTC. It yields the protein CASFGQGRTQYF.

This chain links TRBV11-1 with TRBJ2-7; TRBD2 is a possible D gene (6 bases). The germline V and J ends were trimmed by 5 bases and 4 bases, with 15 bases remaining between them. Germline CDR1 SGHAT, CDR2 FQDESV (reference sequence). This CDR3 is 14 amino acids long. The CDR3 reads CASSTRGTVYEQYF. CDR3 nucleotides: TGTGCCAGCAGCACCCGGGGGACGGTGTACGAGCAGTACTTC.

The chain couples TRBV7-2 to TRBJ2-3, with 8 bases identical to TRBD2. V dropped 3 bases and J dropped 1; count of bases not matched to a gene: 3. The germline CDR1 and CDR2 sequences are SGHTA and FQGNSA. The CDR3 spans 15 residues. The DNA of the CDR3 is TGTGCCAGCAGCTTCTCACTAGCGGGCACAGATACGCAGTATTTT. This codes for CASSFSLAGTDTQYF.

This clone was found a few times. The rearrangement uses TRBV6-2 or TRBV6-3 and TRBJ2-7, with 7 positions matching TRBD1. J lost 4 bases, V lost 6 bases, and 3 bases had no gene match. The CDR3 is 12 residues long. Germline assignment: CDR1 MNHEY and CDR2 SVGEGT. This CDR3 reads CASSDRVYEQYF. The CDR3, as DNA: TGTGCCAGCAGCGACAGGGTTTACGAGCAGTACTTC.

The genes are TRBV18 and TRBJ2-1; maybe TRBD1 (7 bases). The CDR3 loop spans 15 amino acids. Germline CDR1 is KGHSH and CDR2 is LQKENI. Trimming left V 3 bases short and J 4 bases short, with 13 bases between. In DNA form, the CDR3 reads TGTGCCAGCTCACCGAGACAGGGACTTTACAATGAGCAGTTCTTC. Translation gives CASSPRQGLYNEQFF.

The CDR3 DNA sequence: TGTGCCAGCAGCGTGACAGTCTATAATTCACCCCTCCACTTT. This translates into CASSVTVYNSPLHF. The chain links TRBV9 to TRBJ1-6, with D possibly being TRBD1 (5 bases). The V end was cut by 2 bases, the J end by 3 bases, with 6 bases between. This CDR3 is 14 amino acids long. The V gene's germline CDR1 is SGDLS and CDR2 YYNGEE.

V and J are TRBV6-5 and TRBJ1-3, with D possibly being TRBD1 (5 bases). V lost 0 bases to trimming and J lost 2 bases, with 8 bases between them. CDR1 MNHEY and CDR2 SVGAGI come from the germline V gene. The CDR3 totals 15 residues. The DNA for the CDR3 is TGTGCCAGCAGTTACTCCTTGGGGCCTGGAAACACCATATATTTT. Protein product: CASSYSLGPGNTIYF.

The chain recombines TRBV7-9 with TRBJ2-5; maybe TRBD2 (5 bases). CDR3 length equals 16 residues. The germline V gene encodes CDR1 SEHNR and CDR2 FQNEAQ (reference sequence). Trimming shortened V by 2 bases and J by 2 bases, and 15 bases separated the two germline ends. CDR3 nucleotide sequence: TGTGCCAGCAGCTTATGGGCCCATCCGGGGCAAGAGACCCAGTACTTC. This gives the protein CASSLWAHPGQETQYF.

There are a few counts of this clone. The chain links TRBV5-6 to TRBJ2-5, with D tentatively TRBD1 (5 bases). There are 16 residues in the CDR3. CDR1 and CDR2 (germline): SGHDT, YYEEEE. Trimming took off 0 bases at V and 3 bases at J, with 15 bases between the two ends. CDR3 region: CASSLALTAAKETQYF. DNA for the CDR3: TGTGCCAGCAGCTTGGCTCTGACAGCAGCAAAAGAGACCCAGTACTTC. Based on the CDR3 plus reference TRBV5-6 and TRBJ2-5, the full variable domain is DAGVTQSPTHLIKTRGQQVTLRCSPKSGHDTVSWYQQALGQGPQFIFQYYEEEERQRGNFPDRFSGHQFPNYSSELNVNALLLGDSALYLCASSLALTAAKETQYFGPGTRLLVL.

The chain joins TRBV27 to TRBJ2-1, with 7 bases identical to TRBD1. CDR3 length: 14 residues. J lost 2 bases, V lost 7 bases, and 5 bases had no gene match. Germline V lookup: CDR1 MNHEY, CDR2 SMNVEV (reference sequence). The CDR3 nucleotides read TGTGCCAGCAAAGGGGACAGCGCCTACAATGAGCAGTTCTTC. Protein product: CASKGDSAYNEQFF.

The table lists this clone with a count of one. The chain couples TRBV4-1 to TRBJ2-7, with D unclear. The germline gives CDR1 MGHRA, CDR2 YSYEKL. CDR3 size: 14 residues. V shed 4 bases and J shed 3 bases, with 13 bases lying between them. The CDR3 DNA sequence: TGCGCCAGCAGCCTCCGCCAGGCGAACTACGAGCAGTACTTC. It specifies CASSLRQANYEQYF.

The CDR3 region has the DNA TGTGCCACCAGTGACGGGACACAAGGAACGGAAAAACTGTTTTTT. Translating it yields CATSDGTQGTEKLFF. The V and J genes are TRBV24-1 and TRBJ1-4; TRBD1 is a possible D gene (6 bases). Trimming left V 4 bases short and J 8 bases short, with 16 bases between. Germline V CDR1 and CDR2: KGHDR, SFDVKD. This CDR3 has 15 amino acids.

CDR3 DNA: TGTGCCAGCAGCAACAGGGCACGGCCCCAGCATTTT. The encoded protein is CASSNRARPQHF. The chain uses TRBV6-2 or TRBV6-3 and TRBJ1-5, with D perhaps TRBD1 (6 bases). The CDR3 has 12 amino acids. Germline CDR1 reads MNHEY; CDR2 reads SVGEGT. V was shortened by 6 bases and J by 9 bases, with 12 bases between the two germline ends.

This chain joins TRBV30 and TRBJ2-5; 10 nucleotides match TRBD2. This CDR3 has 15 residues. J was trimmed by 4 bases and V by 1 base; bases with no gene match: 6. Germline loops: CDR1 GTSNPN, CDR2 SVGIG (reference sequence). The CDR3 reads CAWSGEAGGRETQYF. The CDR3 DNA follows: TGTGCCTGGAGTGGAGAAGCGGGGGGGCGAGAGACCCAGTACTTC.

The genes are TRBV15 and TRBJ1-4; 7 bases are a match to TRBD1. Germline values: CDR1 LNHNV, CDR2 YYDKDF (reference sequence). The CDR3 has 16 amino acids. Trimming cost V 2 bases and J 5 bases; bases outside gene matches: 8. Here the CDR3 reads CATSRQGERGNEKLFF. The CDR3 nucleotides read TGTGCCACCAGCAGACAGGGGGAGAGAGGGAATGAAAAACTGTTTTTT. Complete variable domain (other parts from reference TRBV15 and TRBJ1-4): DAMVIQNPRYQVTQFGKPVTLSCSQTLNHNVMYWYQQKSSQAPKLLFHYYDKDFNNEADTPDNFQSRRPNTSFCFLDIRSPGLGDTAMYLCATSRQGERGNEKLFFGSGTQLSVL.

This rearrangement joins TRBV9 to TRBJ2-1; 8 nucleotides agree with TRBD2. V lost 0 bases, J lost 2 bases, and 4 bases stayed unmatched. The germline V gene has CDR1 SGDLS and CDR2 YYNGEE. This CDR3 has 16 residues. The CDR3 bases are TGTGCCAGCAGCGTAGAACGGGGGGGTCCCTACAATGAGCAGTTCTTC. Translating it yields CASSVERGGPYNEQFF.

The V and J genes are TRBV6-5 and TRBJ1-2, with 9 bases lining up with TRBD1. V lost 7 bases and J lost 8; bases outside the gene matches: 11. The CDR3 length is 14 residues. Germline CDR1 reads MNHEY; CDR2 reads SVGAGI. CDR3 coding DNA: TGTGCCAGCATCCTCCCCGCGGGACAGGGCGGCTACACCTTC. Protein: CASILPAGQGGYTF.

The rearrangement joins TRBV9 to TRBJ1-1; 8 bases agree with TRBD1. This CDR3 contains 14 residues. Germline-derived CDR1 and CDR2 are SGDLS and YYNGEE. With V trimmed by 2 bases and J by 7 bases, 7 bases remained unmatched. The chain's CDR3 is CASSVQGADGEAFF. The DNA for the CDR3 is TGTGCCAGCAGCGTGCAGGGGGCAGACGGTGAAGCTTTCTTT.

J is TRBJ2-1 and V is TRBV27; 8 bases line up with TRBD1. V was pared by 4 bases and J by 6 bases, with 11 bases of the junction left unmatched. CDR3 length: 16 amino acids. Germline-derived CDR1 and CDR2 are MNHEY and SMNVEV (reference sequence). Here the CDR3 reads CASSSLGRGLGNEQFF. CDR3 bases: TGTGCCAGCAGTTCCCTGGGCAGGGGGCTGGGCAATGAGCAGTTCTTC.

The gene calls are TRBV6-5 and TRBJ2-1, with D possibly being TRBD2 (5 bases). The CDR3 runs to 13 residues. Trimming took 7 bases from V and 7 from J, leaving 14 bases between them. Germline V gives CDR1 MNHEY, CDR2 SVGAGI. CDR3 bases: TGTGCCAGCACGCAGACACTAGGGAATGAGCAGTTCTTC. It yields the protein CASTQTLGNEQFF.

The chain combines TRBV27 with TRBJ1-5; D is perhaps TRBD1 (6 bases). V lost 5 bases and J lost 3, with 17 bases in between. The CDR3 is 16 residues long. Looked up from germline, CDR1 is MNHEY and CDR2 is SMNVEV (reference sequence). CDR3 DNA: TGTGCCAGCAGTCCCTCGCAGGGGAACTTCAATCAGCCCCAGCATTTT. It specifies CASSPSQGNFNQPQHF.

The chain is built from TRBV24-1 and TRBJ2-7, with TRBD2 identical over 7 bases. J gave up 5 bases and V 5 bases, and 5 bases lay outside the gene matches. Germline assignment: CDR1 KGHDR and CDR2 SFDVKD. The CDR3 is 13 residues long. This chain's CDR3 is CATSGSGWNEQYF. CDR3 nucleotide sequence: TGTGCCACCAGTGGTAGCGGGTGGAACGAGCAGTACTTC.

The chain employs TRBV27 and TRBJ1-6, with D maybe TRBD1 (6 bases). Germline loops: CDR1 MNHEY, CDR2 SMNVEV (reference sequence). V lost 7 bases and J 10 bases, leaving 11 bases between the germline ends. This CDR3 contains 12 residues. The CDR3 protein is CASTTGSSPLHF. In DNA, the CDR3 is TGTGCCAGCACCACAGGGTCGTCACCCCTCCACTTT.